This TCR beta chain was observed in a study of beta chain features in type 1 diabetes. Regarding this clone: The antigen is not known.

cDNA synthesis used the whole RNA isolate, giving expressed TCRB sequences. Produced via immunoSEQ multiplex PCR; TCRdb's table is partial and in-frame only. The sample consists of around 250,000 clones, about 15% of them appearing once. Study observations and caveats: There was a moderate but significant shortening of TCRB CDR3s in all four CD4+ subsets of Type 1 diabetes patients.

This CDR3 spans 13 amino acids. Germline assignment: CDR1 SEHNR and CDR2 FQNEAQ (reference sequence). The germline V and J ends were trimmed by 5 bases and 6 bases, with 10 bases remaining between them. Sequencing used naive CD4+ T cells from blood. The receptor was derived from a man aged 25-45 years with type 1 diabetes. The chain uses TRBV7-9 and TRBJ2-2, with no clear D. In nucleotides, the CDR3 is TGTGCCAGCAGCCCCGTTCAGTCCGGGGAGCTGTTTTTT. It codes for CASSPVQSGELFF.